The present TCR beta chain was sequenced within a study of sequential checkpoint blockade in melanoma. Treatment of the sample: randomized to nivolumab then ipilimumab (arm A) or the reverse (arm B). Live CD3+CD8+ CD19− CD56− cells were sorted from PBMCs. Method: immunoSEQ multiplex PCR; TCRdb's copy keeps in-frame clones and lacks some. This table holds over 25,000 clones, 70% to 80% found once. Trimming removed 5 bases from V and 3 bases from J, with 16 bases in between. This CDR3 has 16 residues. Looked up from germline, CDR1 is LNHDA and CDR2 is SQIVND (reference sequence). This material consisted of CD8+ T cells sorted from blood (inferred from file names), taken from a patient given nivolumab and ipilimumab in sequence. The clonotype comes from a human donor with melanoma. The chain links TRBV19 to TRBJ1-4; weak D call: TRBD1 (6 bases). For the CDR3, the DNA is TGTGCCAGTAGTCTCCCTCTTGAGGGGGCTAATGAAAAACTGTTTTTT. It specifies CASSLPLEGANEKLFF.